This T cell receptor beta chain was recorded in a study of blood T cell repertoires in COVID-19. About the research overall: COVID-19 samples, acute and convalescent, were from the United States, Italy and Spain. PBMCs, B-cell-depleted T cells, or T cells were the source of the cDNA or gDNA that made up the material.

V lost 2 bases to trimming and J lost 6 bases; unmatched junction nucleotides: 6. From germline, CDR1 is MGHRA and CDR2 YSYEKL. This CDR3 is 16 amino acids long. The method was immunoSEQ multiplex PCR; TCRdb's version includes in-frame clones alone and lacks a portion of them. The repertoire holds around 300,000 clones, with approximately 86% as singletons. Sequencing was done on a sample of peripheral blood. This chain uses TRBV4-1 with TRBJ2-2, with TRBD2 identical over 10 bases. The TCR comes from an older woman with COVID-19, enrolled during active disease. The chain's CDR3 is CASSQPAGGRPGELFF. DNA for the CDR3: TGCGCCAGCAGCCAACCAGCGGGGGGGCGTCCCGGGGAGCTGTTTTTT.